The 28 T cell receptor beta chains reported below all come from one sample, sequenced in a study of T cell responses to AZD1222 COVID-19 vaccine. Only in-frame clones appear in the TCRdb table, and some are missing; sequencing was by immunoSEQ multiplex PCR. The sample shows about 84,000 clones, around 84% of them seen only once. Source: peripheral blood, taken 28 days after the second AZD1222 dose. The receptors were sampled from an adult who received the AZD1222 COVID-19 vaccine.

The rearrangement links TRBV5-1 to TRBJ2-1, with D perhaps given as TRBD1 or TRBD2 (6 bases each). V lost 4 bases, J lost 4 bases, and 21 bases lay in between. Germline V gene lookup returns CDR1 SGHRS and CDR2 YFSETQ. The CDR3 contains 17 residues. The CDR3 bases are TGCGCCAGCAGCGGGCAGGGCGGAGGGGGGACATACAATGAGCAGTTCTTC. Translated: CASSGQGGGGTYNEQFF.

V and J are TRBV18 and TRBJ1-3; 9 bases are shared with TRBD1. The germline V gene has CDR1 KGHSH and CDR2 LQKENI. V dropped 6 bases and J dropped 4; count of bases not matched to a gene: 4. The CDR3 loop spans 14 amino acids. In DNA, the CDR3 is TGTGCCAGCTCCCCCACAGGGGGCGGAAACACCATATATTTT. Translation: CASSPTGGGNTIYF.

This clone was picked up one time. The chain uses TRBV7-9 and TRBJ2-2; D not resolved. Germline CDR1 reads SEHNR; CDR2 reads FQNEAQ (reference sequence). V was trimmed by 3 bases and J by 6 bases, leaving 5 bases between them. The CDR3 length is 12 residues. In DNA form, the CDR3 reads TGTGCCAGCAGCTTCCCTGCCGGGGAGCTGTTTTTT. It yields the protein CASSFPAGELFF.

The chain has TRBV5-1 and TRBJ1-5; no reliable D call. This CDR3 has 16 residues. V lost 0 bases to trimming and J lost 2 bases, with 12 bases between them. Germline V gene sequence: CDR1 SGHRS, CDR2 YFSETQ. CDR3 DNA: TGCGCCAGCAGCTTGGACGGGAATGGAGGCAATCAGCCCCAGCATTTT. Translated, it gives CASSLDGNGGNQPQHF.

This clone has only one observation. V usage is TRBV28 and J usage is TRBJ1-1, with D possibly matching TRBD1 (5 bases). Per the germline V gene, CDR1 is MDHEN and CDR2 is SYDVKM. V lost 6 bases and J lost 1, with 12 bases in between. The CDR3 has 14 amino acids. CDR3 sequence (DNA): TGTGCCAGCAGCACCCGGGGGTCGAACACTGAAGCTTTCTTT. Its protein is CASSTRGSNTEAFF.

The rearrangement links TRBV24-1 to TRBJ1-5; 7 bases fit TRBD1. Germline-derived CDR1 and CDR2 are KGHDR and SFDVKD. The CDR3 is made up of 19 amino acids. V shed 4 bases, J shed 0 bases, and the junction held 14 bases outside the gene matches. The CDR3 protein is CATSDCDRAGAYSNQPQHF. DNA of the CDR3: TGTGCCACCAGTGACTGCGACAGGGCTGGAGCGTATAGCAATCAGCCCCAGCATTTT.

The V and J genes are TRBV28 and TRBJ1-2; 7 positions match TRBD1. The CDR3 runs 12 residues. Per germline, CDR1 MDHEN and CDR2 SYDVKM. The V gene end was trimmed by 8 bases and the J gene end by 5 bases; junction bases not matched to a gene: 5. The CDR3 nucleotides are TGTGCCAGCGTGACAGGGAAATATGGCTACACCTTC. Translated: CASVTGKYGYTF.

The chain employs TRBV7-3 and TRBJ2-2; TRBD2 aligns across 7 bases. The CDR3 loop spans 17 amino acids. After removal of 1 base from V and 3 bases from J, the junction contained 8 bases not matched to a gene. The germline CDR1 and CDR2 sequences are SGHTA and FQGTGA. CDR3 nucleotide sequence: TGTGCCAGCAGCTTAAAGGGCGTGGGAGGGGACACCGGGGAGCTGTTTTTT. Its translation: CASSLKGVGGDTGELFF. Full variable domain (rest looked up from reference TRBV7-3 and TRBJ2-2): GAGVSQTPSNKVTEKGKYVELRCDPISGHTALYWYRQSLGQGPEFLIYFQGTGAADDSGLPNDRFFAVRPEGSVSTLKIQRTERGDSAVYLCASSLKGVGGDTGELFFGEGSRLTVL.

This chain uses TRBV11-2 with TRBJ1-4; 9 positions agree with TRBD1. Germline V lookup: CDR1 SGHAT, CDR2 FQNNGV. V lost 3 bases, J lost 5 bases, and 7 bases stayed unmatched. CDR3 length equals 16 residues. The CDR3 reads CASSFIAGTGNEKLFF. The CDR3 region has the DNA TGTGCCAGCAGCTTCATCGCTGGGACAGGGAATGAAAAACTGTTTTTT.

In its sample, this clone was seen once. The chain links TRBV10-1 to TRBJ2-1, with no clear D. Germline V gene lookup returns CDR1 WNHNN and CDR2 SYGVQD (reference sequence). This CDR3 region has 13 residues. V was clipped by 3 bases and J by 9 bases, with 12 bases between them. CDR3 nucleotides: TGCGCCAGCAGTGACCCCCCTTTCCGTGAGCAGTTCTTC. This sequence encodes CASSDPPFREQFF.

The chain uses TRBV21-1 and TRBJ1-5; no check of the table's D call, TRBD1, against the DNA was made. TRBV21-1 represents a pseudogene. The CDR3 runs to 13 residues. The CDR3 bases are TGTGCCAACGCGGGACAGAGCAATCAGCCCCAGCATTTT. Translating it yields CANAGQSNQPQHF.

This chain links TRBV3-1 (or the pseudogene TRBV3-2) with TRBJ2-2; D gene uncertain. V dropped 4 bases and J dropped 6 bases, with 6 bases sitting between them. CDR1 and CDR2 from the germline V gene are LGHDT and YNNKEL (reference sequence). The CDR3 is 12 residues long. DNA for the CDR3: TGTGCCAGCAGCCGGACGTCCGGGGAGCTGTTTTTT. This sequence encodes CASSRTSGELFF.

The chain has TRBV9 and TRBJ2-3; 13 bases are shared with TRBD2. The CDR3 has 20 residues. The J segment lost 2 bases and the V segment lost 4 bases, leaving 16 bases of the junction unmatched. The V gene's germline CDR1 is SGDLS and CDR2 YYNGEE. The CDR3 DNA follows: TGTGCCAGCAGCCACAGGGCGGACAGGACTAGCGGGGGATTCACAGATACGCAGTATTTT. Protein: CASSHRADRTSGGFTDTQYF.

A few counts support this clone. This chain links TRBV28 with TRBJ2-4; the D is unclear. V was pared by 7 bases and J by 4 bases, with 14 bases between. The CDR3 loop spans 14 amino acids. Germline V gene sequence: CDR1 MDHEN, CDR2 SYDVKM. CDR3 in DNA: TGTGCCAGCACCCCTCCGGCCCTTAAAAACATTCAGTACTTC. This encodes CASTPPALKNIQYF.

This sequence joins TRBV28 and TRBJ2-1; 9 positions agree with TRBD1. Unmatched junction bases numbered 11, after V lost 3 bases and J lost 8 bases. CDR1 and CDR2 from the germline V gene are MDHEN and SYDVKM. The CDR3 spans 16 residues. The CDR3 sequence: CASSFLTGGVGDEQFF. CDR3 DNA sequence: TGTGCCAGCAGTTTTCTCACAGGGGGCGTCGGTGATGAGCAGTTCTTC.

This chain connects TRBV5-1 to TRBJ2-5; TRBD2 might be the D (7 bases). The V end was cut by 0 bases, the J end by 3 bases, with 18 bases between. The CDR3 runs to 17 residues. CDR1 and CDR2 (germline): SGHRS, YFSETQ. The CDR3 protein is CASSLVEGGPGEETQYF. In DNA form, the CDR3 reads TGCGCCAGCAGCTTGGTAGAGGGAGGGCCAGGGGAAGAGACCCAGTACTTC.

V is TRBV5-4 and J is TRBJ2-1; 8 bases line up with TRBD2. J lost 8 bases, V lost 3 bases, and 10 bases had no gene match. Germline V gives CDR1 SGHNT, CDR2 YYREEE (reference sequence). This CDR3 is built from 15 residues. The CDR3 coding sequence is TGTGCCAGCAGCTGGGGGCGCGCGGGGGGCGATGAGCAGTTCTTC. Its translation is CASSWGRAGGDEQFF.

The CDR3 nucleotides are TGTGCCAGCAGTATTGACGGTAACTATGGCTACACCTTC. Amino acids: CASSIDGNYGYTF. The V gene is TRBV6-6, the J gene TRBJ1-2, with D hard to call. The CDR3 sequence is 13 residues long. The V end lost 5 bases, the J end lost 1 base, and 8 bases lay between the germline ends. CDR1 is MNHNY and CDR2 is SVGAGI in the germline V gene (reference sequence).

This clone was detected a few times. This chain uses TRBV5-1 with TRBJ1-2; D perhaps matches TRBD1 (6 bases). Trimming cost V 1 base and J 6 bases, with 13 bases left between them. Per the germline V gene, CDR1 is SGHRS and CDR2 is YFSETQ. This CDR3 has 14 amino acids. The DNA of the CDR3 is TGCGCCAGCAGCTTGTCCGGGGGGCAGGATGGCTACACCTTC. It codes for CASSLSGGQDGYTF.

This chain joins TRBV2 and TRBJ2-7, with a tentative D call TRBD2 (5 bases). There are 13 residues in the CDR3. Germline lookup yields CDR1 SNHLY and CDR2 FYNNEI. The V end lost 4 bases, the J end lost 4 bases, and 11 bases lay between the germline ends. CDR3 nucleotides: TGTGCCAGCAGTGGAGGGCCGCGATACGAGCAGTACTTC. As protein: CASSGGPRYEQYF.

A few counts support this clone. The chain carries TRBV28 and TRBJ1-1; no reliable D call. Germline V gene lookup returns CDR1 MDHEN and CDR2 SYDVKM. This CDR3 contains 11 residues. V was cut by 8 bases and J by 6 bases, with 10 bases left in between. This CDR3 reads CASCSRAEAFF. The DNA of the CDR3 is TGTGCCAGCTGCTCAAGGGCTGAAGCTTTCTTT.

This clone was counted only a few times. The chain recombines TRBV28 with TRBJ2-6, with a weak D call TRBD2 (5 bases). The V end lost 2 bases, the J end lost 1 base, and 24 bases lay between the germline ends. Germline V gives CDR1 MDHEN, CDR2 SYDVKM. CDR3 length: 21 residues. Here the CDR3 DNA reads TGTGCCAGCAGTTTAGCGGTGGGAAGCCCGCGGGCTGGGTCTGGGGCCAACGTCCTGACTTTC. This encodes CASSLAVGSPRAGSGANVLTF.

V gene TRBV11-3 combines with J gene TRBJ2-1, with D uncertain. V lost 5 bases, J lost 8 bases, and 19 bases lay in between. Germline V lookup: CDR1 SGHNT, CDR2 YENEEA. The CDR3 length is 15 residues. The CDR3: CASSRMGQAADEQFF. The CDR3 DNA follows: TGTGCCAGCAGCCGTATGGGCCAGGCGGCGGATGAGCAGTTCTTC.

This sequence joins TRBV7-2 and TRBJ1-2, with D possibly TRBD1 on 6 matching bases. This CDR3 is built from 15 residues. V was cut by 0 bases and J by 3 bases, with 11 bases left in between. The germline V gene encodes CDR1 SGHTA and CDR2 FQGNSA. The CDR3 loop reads CASSLAPGADYGYTF. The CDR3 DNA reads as TGTGCCAGCAGCTTAGCTCCAGGGGCGGACTATGGCTACACCTTC.

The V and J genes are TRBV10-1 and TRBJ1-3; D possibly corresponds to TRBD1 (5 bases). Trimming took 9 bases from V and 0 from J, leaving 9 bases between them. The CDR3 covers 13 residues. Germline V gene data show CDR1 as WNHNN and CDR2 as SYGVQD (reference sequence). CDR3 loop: CASRDHSGNTIYF. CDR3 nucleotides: TGCGCCAGTCGGGACCACTCTGGAAACACCATATATTTT.

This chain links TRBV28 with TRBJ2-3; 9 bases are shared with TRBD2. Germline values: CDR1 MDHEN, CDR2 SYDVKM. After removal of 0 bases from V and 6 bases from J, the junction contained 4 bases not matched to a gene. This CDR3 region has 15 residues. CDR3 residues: CASSLWGGRADTQYF. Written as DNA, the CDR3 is TGTGCCAGCAGTTTATGGGGCGGGAGGGCGGATACGCAGTATTTT. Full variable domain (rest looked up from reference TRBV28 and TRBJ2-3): DVKVTQSSRYLVKRTGEKVFLECVQDMDHENMFWYRQDPGLGLRLIYFSYDVKMKEKGDIPEGYSVSREKKERFSLILESASTNQTSMYLCASSLWGGRADTQYFGPGTRLTVL.

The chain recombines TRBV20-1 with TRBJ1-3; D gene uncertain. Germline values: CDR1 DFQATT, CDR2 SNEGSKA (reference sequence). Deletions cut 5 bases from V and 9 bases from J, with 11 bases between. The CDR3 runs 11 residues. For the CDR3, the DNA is TGCAGTGCTGAGCACTGGGGCACCATATATTTT. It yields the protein CSAEHWGTIYF.

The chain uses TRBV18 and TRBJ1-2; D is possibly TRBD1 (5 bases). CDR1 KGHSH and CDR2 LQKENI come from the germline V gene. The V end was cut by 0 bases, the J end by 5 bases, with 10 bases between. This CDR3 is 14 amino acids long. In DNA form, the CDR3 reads TGTGCCAGCTCACCACCGCCCGGGGGGTATGGCTACACCTTC. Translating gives CASSPPPGGYGYTF.